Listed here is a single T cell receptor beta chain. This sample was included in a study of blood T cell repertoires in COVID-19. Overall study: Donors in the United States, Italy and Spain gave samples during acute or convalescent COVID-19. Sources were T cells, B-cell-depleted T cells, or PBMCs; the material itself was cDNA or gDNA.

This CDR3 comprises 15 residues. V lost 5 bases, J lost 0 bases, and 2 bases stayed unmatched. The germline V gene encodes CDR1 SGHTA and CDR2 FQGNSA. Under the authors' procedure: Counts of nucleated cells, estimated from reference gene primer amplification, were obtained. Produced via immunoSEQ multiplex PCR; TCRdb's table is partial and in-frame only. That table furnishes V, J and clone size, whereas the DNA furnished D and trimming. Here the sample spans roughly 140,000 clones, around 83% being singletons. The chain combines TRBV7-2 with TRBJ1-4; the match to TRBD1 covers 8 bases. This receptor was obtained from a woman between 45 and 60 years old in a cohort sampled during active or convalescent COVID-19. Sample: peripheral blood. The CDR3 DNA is TGTGCCAGCAGCGAACAGGGGGCAACTAATGAAAAACTGTTTTTT. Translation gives CASSEQGATNEKLFF. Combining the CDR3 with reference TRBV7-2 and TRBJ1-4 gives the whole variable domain GAGVSQSPSNKVTEKGKDVELRCDPISGHTALYWYRQSLGQGLEFLIYFQGNSAPDKSGLPSDRFSAERTGGSVSTLTIQRTQQEDSAVYLCASSEQGATNEKLFFGSGTQLSVL.